These T cell receptor beta chains were read from a single sample in a study of blood T cell repertoires in COVID-19. The protocol was immunoSEQ multiplex PCR, while the TCRdb copy is restricted to in-frame clones and leaves out a portion. The sample includes 90,000 to 100,000 clones, 75% to 85% seen only once; the top ten take 25%. The sequencing input was peripheral blood. Receptor source: a man in his fifties or sixties with acute or convalescent COVID-19. The CDR3 runs from the conserved cysteine through the conserved F or W. D genes are given only for firm matches. Size values are once, few and many counts, or a class for expanded clones, and some rows have none.

clone size,V gene,J gene,D gene,CDR3 protein,CDR3 DNA
few,TRBV5-1,TRBJ2-7,TRBD1,CASSSRGQGDHEQYF,TGCGCCAGCAGCTCCCGAGGACAGGGCGACCACGAGCAGTACTTC
.,TRBV6-6,TRBJ2-7,.,CASSLLQGYEQYF,TGTGCCAGCAGTTTACTACAGGGCTACGAGCAGTACTTC
.,TRBV5-6,TRBJ1-2,TRBD1,CASSLGAGGDGYTF,TGTGCCAGCAGCTTGGGGGCAGGGGGCGATGGCTACACCTTC
.,TRBV6-5,TRBJ2-3,.,CALGDSSDTQYF,TGTGCCCTCGGGGATTCTTCAGATACGCAGTATTTT
.,TRBV11-2,TRBJ1-2,TRBD1,CASRLRQGSYGYTF,TGTGCCAGCAGACTCAGACAGGGGTCCTATGGCTACACCTTC
.,TRBV5-6,TRBJ1-6,.,CASSLRGSYNSPLHF,TGTGCCAGCAGCTTAAGGGGCTCCTATAATTCACCCCTCCACTTT
.,TRBV6-5,TRBJ1-5,TRBD1,CASSIQGNSNQPQHF,TGTGCCAGCAGTATACAGGGGAACAGCAATCAGCCCCAGCATTTT
.,TRBV7-8,TRBJ1-2,.,CASSLASDNYTF,TGTGCCAGCAGCTTAGCCTCGGACAACTACACCTTC
.,TRBV3-1/TRBV3-2,TRBJ1-6,.,CASSQAGVGSPLHF,TGTGCCAGCAGCCAAGCCGGGGTTGGATCACCCCTCCACTTT
.,TRBV5-7,TRBJ2-2,TRBD1,CASSLVPEGALNTGELFF,TGTGCCAGCAGCTTGGTACCCGAGGGGGCTTTGAACACCGGGGAGCTGTTTTTT
.,TRBV10-1,TRBJ2-3,.,CASSELGPTDTQYF,TGCGCCAGCAGTGAGTTGGGGCCCACAGATACGCAGTATTTT
.,TRBV18,TRBJ1-2,.,CASSKVGGVSYGYTF,TGTGCCAGCTCCAAAGTGGGGGGTGTCAGCTATGGCTACACCTTC
.,TRBV11-1,TRBJ1-2,.,CASSFDRNYGYTF,TGTGCCAGCAGCTTCGACAGGAATTATGGCTACACCTTC
.,TRBV5-4,TRBJ2-5,TRBD2,CASSRTSGAQETQYF,TGTGCCAGCAGCCGTACTAGCGGGGCACAAGAGACCCAGTACTTC
few,TRBV2,TRBJ1-5,.,CASSPNQGSSYQPQHF,TGTGCCAGCAGTCCCAACCAGGGGTCGAGTTATCAGCCCCAGCATTTT
.,TRBV15,TRBJ2-4,TRBD2,CATGLAGLAKNIQYF,TGTGCCACGGGACTAGCGGGGTTAGCCAAAAACATTCAGTACTTC
.,TRBV3-1/TRBV3-2,TRBJ1-6,TRBD1,CASSQGTGFGPLHF,TGTGCCAGCAGCCAAGGGACAGGGTTCGGTCCCCTCCACTTT
.,TRBV18,TRBJ2-2,TRBD1,CASSPPHRGHTGELFF,TGTGCCAGCTCACCACCCCACAGGGGACACACCGGGGAGCTGTTTTTT
.,TRBV6-1,TRBJ1-6,TRBD1,CASSEQTGVWSPLHF,TGTGCCAGCAGTGAACAGACAGGGGTCTGGTCACCCCTCCACTTT
.,TRBV2,TRBJ1-3,.,CASSDWGSNSGNTIYF,TGTGCCAGCAGTGATTGGGGCTCCAACTCTGGAAACACCATATATTTT
.,TRBV6-1,TRBJ1-2,.,CATSGVADYGYTF,TGTGCCACCTCAGGGGTCGCAGACTATGGCTACACCTTC
few,TRBV15,TRBJ1-1,.,CATSTNLPFGDGRDVRTEAFF,TGTGCCACCAGTACGAATTTACCCTTTGGAGATGGGAGGGATGTTCGGACTGAAGCTTTCTTT
.,TRBV9,TRBJ2-2,.,CASSVRYNTGELFF,TGTGCCAGCAGCGTGAGGTATAACACCGGGGAGCTGTTTTTT